A selection of T cell receptor beta chains follows, all from one sample in a study of cytomegalovirus exposure and HLA in healthy donors. Sequenced by immunoSEQ multiplex PCR; TCRdb stores in-frame clones only, minus some. The data show 100,000 to 150,000 clones, just under 75% seen once. Source material: PBMCs. The receptors were sampled from a man aged 60 to 69 in good health and CMV-seropositive. CDR3s include the opening cysteine and the closing phenylalanine or tryptophan. A D gene is named only where the DNA matches it firmly. For some rows the clone size is stated as once, few or many, or as a class when expanded; others skip it.

j_call: TRBJ2-2; d_call: NA; clone_size: few; v_call: TRBV10-3; cdr3_nt: TGTGCCATCAGGGGAGCCGCTGTCGGGGAGCTGTTTTTT; cdr3_aa: CAIRGAAVGELFF
j_call: TRBJ2-1; d_call: TRBD1; clone_size: few; v_call: TRBV7-2; cdr3_nt: TGTGCCAGCAGCCGATGGACAGGATATGAGCAGTTCTTC; cdr3_aa: CASSRWTGYEQFF
j_call: TRBJ2-7; d_call: TRBD1; clone_size: once; v_call: TRBV28; cdr3_nt: TGTGCCAGTATTCCAGGGGGCCCTTCCTACGAGCAGTACTTC; cdr3_aa: CASIPGGPSYEQYF
j_call: TRBJ2-3; d_call: TRBD2; clone_size: NA; v_call: TRBV28; cdr3_nt: TGTGCCAGCAGCCTAGCGGGGGGGCGTAGAGATACGCAGTATTTT; cdr3_aa: CASSLAGGRRDTQYF
j_call: TRBJ1-2; d_call: TRBD1; clone_size: NA; v_call: TRBV25-1; cdr3_nt: TGTGCCAGCAGCCCAAACGGCGGACAGGGGGCGCGAGGCTACACCTTC; cdr3_aa: CASSPNGGQGARGYTF
j_call: TRBJ1-5; d_call: TRBD1; clone_size: NA; v_call: TRBV2; cdr3_nt: TGTGCCAGCAGTGGAGGAAGACAGGGGAGGTTTTCTAGCAATCAGCCCCAGCATTTT; cdr3_aa: CASSGGRQGRFSSNQPQHF
j_call: TRBJ2-1; d_call: NA; clone_size: many; v_call: TRBV28; cdr3_nt: TGTGCCAGCAGGTCCTCCCTCTATGAGCAGTTCTTC; cdr3_aa: CASRSSLYEQFF
j_call: TRBJ1-1; d_call: NA; clone_size: few; v_call: TRBV11-2; cdr3_nt: TGTGCCAGCAGGAGTGGGGGGAGTACCGCTTTCTTT; cdr3_aa: CASRSGGSTAFF
j_call: TRBJ2-7; d_call: NA; clone_size: NA; v_call: TRBV12-2; cdr3_nt: TGTGCAAGTCGCTTAGCGAAGGGGTTAGGGTACTACGAGCAGTACTTC; cdr3_aa: CASRLAKGLGYYEQYF
j_call: TRBJ2-2; d_call: NA; clone_size: few; v_call: TRBV6-1; cdr3_nt: TGTGCCAGCATTTTCACCCGAGGCACCGGGGAGCTGTTTTTT; cdr3_aa: CASIFTRGTGELFF
j_call: TRBJ2-1; d_call: TRBD1; clone_size: NA; v_call: TRBV4-2; cdr3_nt: TGTGCCAGCAGCCCGGACAGGGGGCCGGTTGAGCAGTTCTTC; cdr3_aa: CASSPDRGPVEQFF
j_call: TRBJ1-2; d_call: TRBD1; clone_size: NA; v_call: TRBV25-1; cdr3_nt: TGTGCCAGCAGAAGAACAGGGGAATATGGCTACACCTTC; cdr3_aa: CASRRTGEYGYTF
j_call: TRBJ2-7; d_call: NA; clone_size: few; v_call: TRBV28; cdr3_nt: TGTGCCAGCAGACTACAGGGTTCGAACGAGCAGTACTTC; cdr3_aa: CASRLQGSNEQYF
j_call: TRBJ1-1; d_call: NA; clone_size: NA; v_call: TRBV29-1; cdr3_nt: TGCAGCGTCGAAACAGGGTTGAACACTGAAGCTTTCTTT; cdr3_aa: CSVETGLNTEAFF
j_call: TRBJ2-7; d_call: NA; clone_size: NA; v_call: TRBV19; cdr3_nt: TGTGCCAGTAGTGTGTCCGGGGGATCCTACGAGCAGTACTTC; cdr3_aa: CASSVSGGSYEQYF
j_call: TRBJ1-2; d_call: TRBD1; clone_size: few; v_call: TRBV30; cdr3_nt: TGTGCCTGGAGGGAAGACAGGGCCATCTATGGCTACACCTTC; cdr3_aa: CAWREDRAIYGYTF
j_call: TRBJ1-1; d_call: NA; clone_size: NA; v_call: TRBV15; cdr3_nt: TGTGCCACCAGCAGAGATCGGGGAAGGAACACTGAAGCTTTCTTT; cdr3_aa: CATSRDRGRNTEAFF
j_call: TRBJ2-2; d_call: NA; clone_size: NA; v_call: TRBV5-1; cdr3_nt: TGCGCCAGCAGCGTACAGGGGGGGAGCACCGGGGAGCTGTTTTTT; cdr3_aa: CASSVQGGSTGELFF
j_call: TRBJ2-2; d_call: TRBD2; clone_size: many; v_call: TRBV6-7; cdr3_nt: TGTGCCAGCGGTCTTAAGCGGGGGTGCACCGGGGAGCTGTTTTTT; cdr3_aa: CASGLKRGCTGELFF
j_call: TRBJ1-2; d_call: NA; clone_size: few; v_call: TRBV5-1; cdr3_nt: TGCGCCAGCAGCTTGTCCGGACAGACCGACTATGGCTACACCTTC; cdr3_aa: CASSLSGQTDYGYTF
j_call: TRBJ2-7; d_call: NA; clone_size: once; v_call: TRBV2; cdr3_nt: TGTGCCAGCACCATTGGTCGGGACTACGAGCAGTACTTC; cdr3_aa: CASTIGRDYEQYF
j_call: TRBJ2-1; d_call: TRBD2; clone_size: few; v_call: TRBV11-2; cdr3_nt: TGTGCCAGCAGCGACAAACTAGCGGGGGGCCATGAGCAGTTCTTC; cdr3_aa: CASSDKLAGGHEQFF
j_call: TRBJ2-2; d_call: NA; clone_size: NA; v_call: TRBV7-3; cdr3_nt: TGTGCCAGCAGCCCAACAGGTGACGCGAACACCGGGGAGCTGTTTTTT; cdr3_aa: CASSPTGDANTGELFF
j_call: TRBJ1-2; d_call: NA; clone_size: few; v_call: TRBV11-2; cdr3_nt: TGTGCCAGCAGCTTAGGGCAGTTCTATGGCTACACCTTC; cdr3_aa: CASSLGQFYGYTF
j_call: TRBJ2-1; d_call: TRBD1; clone_size: few; v_call: TRBV18; cdr3_nt: TGTGCCAGCTCAGTCGGGACAGGGGGCTACAATGAGCAGTTCTTC; cdr3_aa: CASSVGTGGYNEQFF
j_call: TRBJ2-1; d_call: NA; clone_size: NA; v_call: TRBV29-1; cdr3_nt: TGCAGCGTTGTAAGGACGACAGGCCTCGATGAGCAGTTCTTC; cdr3_aa: CSVVRTTGLDEQFF
j_call: TRBJ1-4; d_call: TRBD1; clone_size: NA; v_call: TRBV4-2; cdr3_nt: TGTGCCAGCAGCCAAAGGACAGGGGGCACGGGTTCTGAAAAACTGTTTTTT; cdr3_aa: CASSQRTGGTGSEKLFF
j_call: TRBJ2-7; d_call: TRBD2; clone_size: few; v_call: TRBV5-8; cdr3_nt: TGTGCCAGCAGATCTAGCGGGTACGAGCAGTACTTC; cdr3_aa: CASRSSGYEQYF
j_call: TRBJ1-2; d_call: NA; clone_size: NA; v_call: TRBV5-4; cdr3_nt: TGTGCCAGCAGCTTGGACGGGAGCACCCAGAACTATGGCTACACCTTC; cdr3_aa: CASSLDGSTQNYGYTF
j_call: TRBJ2-7; d_call: NA; clone_size: once; v_call: TRBV6-5; cdr3_nt: TGTGCCAGCAGTTCCCGTAGAGGGGGGGGCTCCTACGAGCAGTACTTC; cdr3_aa: CASSSRRGGGSYEQYF
j_call: TRBJ2-7; d_call: NA; clone_size: NA; v_call: TRBV5-6; cdr3_nt: TGTGCCAGCAGCTTTGTCCCTAATGCCTACGAGCAGTACTTC; cdr3_aa: CASSFVPNAYEQYF
j_call: TRBJ1-3; d_call: NA; clone_size: NA; v_call: TRBV28; cdr3_nt: TGTGCCAGCAGTTACGGGGGGGGCAACTCTGGAAACACCATATATTTT; cdr3_aa: CASSYGGGNSGNTIYF
j_call: TRBJ2-7; d_call: TRBD1; clone_size: NA; v_call: TRBV10-3; cdr3_nt: TGTGCCATCAGTGACCAGGGGGCGGCCAACGAGCAGTACTTC; cdr3_aa: CAISDQGAANEQYF
j_call: TRBJ2-2; d_call: NA; clone_size: NA; v_call: TRBV6-5; cdr3_nt: TGTGCCAGCGGTAGGGGAGGCACCGGGGAGCTGTTTTTT; cdr3_aa: CASGRGGTGELFF
j_call: TRBJ2-5; d_call: NA; clone_size: few; v_call: TRBV9; cdr3_nt: TGTGCCAGCAGCGTAGGCCAGGGCGGAGAGACCCAGTACTTC; cdr3_aa: CASSVGQGGETQYF
j_call: TRBJ2-7; d_call: TRBD1; clone_size: NA; v_call: TRBV28; cdr3_nt: TGTGCCAGCAGTCCGGACAGGGGGGAGGTCGAGCAGTACTTC; cdr3_aa: CASSPDRGEVEQYF
j_call: TRBJ1-6; d_call: TRBD1; clone_size: NA; v_call: TRBV5-5; cdr3_nt: TGTGCCAGCAGCTCCTTGACAGGGGGCGCGAAGTCACCCCTCCACTTT; cdr3_aa: CASSSLTGGAKSPLHF
j_call: TRBJ2-7; d_call: NA; clone_size: once; v_call: TRBV6-6; cdr3_nt: TGTGCCTCTCTCTCCGAGGGGGTCCTCTACGAGCAGTACTTC; cdr3_aa: CASLSEGVLYEQYF
j_call: TRBJ1-5; d_call: NA; clone_size: NA; v_call: TRBV28; cdr3_nt: TGTGCCAGCAGCCCTTCAGGGAAGGGCGGGGATCAGCCCCAGCATTTT; cdr3_aa: CASSPSGKGGDQPQHF
j_call: TRBJ1-1; d_call: TRBD1; clone_size: NA; v_call: TRBV27; cdr3_nt: TGTGCCAGCAGTTTCCGGACAGGGAACACTGAAGCTTTCTTT; cdr3_aa: CASSFRTGNTEAFF
j_call: TRBJ1-4; d_call: NA; clone_size: NA; v_call: TRBV15; cdr3_nt: TGTGCCACCAGTTGGGGGGGAGAAAAACTGTTTTTT; cdr3_aa: CATSWGGEKLFF
j_call: TRBJ2-1; d_call: TRBD2; clone_size: NA; v_call: TRBV28; cdr3_nt: TGTGCCAGCAGTCGATACATTGGACTAGGAAATGAGCAGTTCTTC; cdr3_aa: CASSRYIGLGNEQFF
j_call: TRBJ2-7; d_call: NA; clone_size: NA; v_call: TRBV6-1; cdr3_nt: TGTGCCAGCAGTCCACGACGACAGGTCTACGAGCAGTACTTC; cdr3_aa: CASSPRRQVYEQYF
j_call: TRBJ2-2; d_call: NA; clone_size: NA; v_call: TRBV9; cdr3_nt: TGTGCCAGCAGCCCCCAGGCGGGGGCCATAACCGGGGAGCTGTTTTTT; cdr3_aa: CASSPQAGAITGELFF
j_call: TRBJ1-2; d_call: TRBD1; clone_size: NA; v_call: TRBV5-4; cdr3_nt: TGTGCCACTTACATGGGGTTCTTCCGAACAGGGGTACATGGCTACACCTTC; cdr3_aa: CATYMGFFRTGVHGYTF
j_call: TRBJ2-2; d_call: TRBD1; clone_size: NA; v_call: TRBV5-1; cdr3_nt: TGCGCCAGCAGCTTGCTGCGACAGGGGGACACCGGGGAGCTGTTTTTT; cdr3_aa: CASSLLRQGDTGELFF
j_call: TRBJ1-6; d_call: NA; clone_size: NA; v_call: TRBV14; cdr3_nt: TGTGCCAGCAGCCCTGAGGCCGTCCAAAATTCACCCCTCCACTTT; cdr3_aa: CASSPEAVQNSPLHF
j_call: TRBJ1-1; d_call: NA; clone_size: few; v_call: TRBV27; cdr3_nt: TGTGCCAGCAGTTTGGAGGGCAGTACTGAAGCTTTCTTT; cdr3_aa: CASSLEGSTEAFF
j_call: TRBJ1-1; d_call: NA; clone_size: medium-sized; v_call: TRBV6-6; cdr3_nt: TGTGCCACCTCGGGGGGGCAGACTGAAGCTTTCTTT; cdr3_aa: CATSGGQTEAFF
j_call: TRBJ1-4; d_call: TRBD1; clone_size: NA; v_call: TRBV27; cdr3_nt: TGTGCCAGCAGTTCCCAGGGGGCAGGGGAAGAAAAACTGTTTTTT; cdr3_aa: CASSSQGAGEEKLFF
j_call: TRBJ2-5; d_call: NA; clone_size: NA; v_call: TRBV6-1; cdr3_nt: TGTGCCAGCAGCAGGGGGGTATCGGGGGAGACCCAGTACTTC; cdr3_aa: CASSRGVSGETQYF